Listed below are T cell receptor beta chains from one sample, sequenced in a study of blood T cells in healthy people across ages. TCRdb fed the 5' RACE reads into MiXCR, producing one record per CDR3 protein. Of 600,000 to 850,000 distinct CDR3 sequences in the sample, 20% to 25% are singletons; the top ten hold 9.4%. This same sample was also taken into another study, of T cells of mothers and their children.

Sequenced input: blood. These receptors all come from a boy aged 5-17 years in good health. Each CDR3 is given with its conserved first and last residue. The D gene is left open where the match is weak. Where a row states a size, it is once, few, many or the class of an expanded clone; other rows omit it.

D gene	V gene	J gene	clone size	CDR3 protein	CDR3 DNA
NA	TRBV5-6	TRBJ2-1	NA	CASSEDSGDYNEQFF	TGTGCCAGCAGCGAGGACAGTGGCGACTACAATGAGCAGTTCTTC
NA	TRBV9	TRBJ1-2	NA	CASSVAPSVRARDYGYTF	TGTGCCAGCAGCGTAGCGCCCTCGGTACGAGCCCGGGACTATGGCTACACCTTC
TRBD2	TRBV28	TRBJ2-1	NA	CASSGGRAPFSYNEQFF	TGTGCCAGCTCGGGGGGGCGGGCCCCATTCTCCTACAATGAGCAGTTCTTC
NA	TRBV7-9	TRBJ2-3	NA	CASSPIVRGSGTDTQYF	TGTGCCAGCAGCCCGATTGTGCGGGGCTCTGGCACAGATACGCAGTATTTT
TRBD1	TRBV4-3	TRBJ1-2	NA	CASSQVGTDYGYTF	TGCGCCAGCAGCCAAGTCGGGACAGACTATGGCTACACCTTC
TRBD1	TRBV20-1	TRBJ1-5	NA	CSARGQGAYQPQHF	TGCAGTGCTAGGGGACAGGGGGCCTATCAGCCCCAGCATTTT
NA	TRBV27	TRBJ2-2	few	CASSLPAIRGELFF	TGTGCCAGCAGTTTACCGGCGATTCGGGGGGAGCTGTTTTTT
NA	TRBV3-1	TRBJ2-3	NA	CASGTAGTDTQYF	TGTGCCAGCGGGACGGCGGGTACAGATACGCAGTATTTT
NA	TRBV21-1	TRBJ2-5	NA	CASSKGVAGGQETQYF	TGTGCCAGCAGCAAAGGGGTCGCGGGAGGACAAGAGACCCAGTACTTC
TRBD2	TRBV3-1	TRBJ2-6	few	CASSQEGLAGGNSGANVLTF	TGTGCCAGCAGCCAAGAAGGACTAGCGGGAGGCAACTCTGGGGCCAACGTCCTGACTTTC
TRBD1	TRBV20-1	TRBJ1-1	few	CSARDQVTGETEAFF	TGCAGTGCTAGAGATCAAGTGACAGGGGAAACTGAAGCTTTCTTT
TRBD2	TRBV20-1	TRBJ2-1	NA	CSARDLREGYQYNEQFF	TGCAGTGCTAGAGATTTGCGGGAGGGATATCAGTACAATGAGCAGTTCTTC
TRBD1	TRBV27	TRBJ2-7	NA	CASSFPGQGHEQYF	TGTGCCAGCAGTTTTCCGGGACAGGGCCACGAGCAGTACTTC
TRBD2	TRBV20-1	TRBJ2-7	few	CSATIAGNSYEQYF	TGCAGTGCTACCATAGCGGGTAACTCCTACGAGCAGTACTTC
TRBD1	TRBV25-1	TRBJ1-2	NA	CASSADRGISGYTF	TGTGCCAGCAGTGCGGACAGGGGAATCAGTGGCTACACCTTC
NA	TRBV24-1	TRBJ1-2	NA	CATSEGTGNDDYGYTF	TGTGCCACCAGTGAGGGCACAGGGAACGACGACTATGGCTACACCTTC
NA	TRBV9	TRBJ2-7	few	CASSSNPSSYEQYF	TGTGCCAGCAGCTCAAATCCGAGCTCCTACGAGCAGTACTTC
TRBD2	TRBV6-2/TRBV6-3	TRBJ2-1	once	CASRGGLAGVNEQFF	TGTGCCAGCAGGGGGGGACTAGCGGGAGTCAATGAGCAGTTCTTC
TRBD1	TRBV7-2	TRBJ2-4	once	CASSPGGTGTLLQYF	TGTGCCAGCAGCCCAGGGGGGACAGGGACCCTCCTTCAGTACTTC
NA	TRBV20-1	TRBJ1-4	NA	CSAPIGFLGKLFF	TGCAGTGCACCAATCGGGTTTCTGGGAAAACTGTTTTTT
TRBD1	TRBV28	TRBJ2-7	NA	CASSLGGQGCEQYF	TGTGCCAGCAGTTTAGGGGGACAGGGCTGCGAGCAGTACTTC
NA	TRBV5-1	TRBJ1-2	NA	CASSSWPEANYGYTF	TGCGCCAGCAGCTCTTGGCCGGAAGCTAACTATGGCTACACCTTC
NA	TRBV10-3	TRBJ2-1	NA	CAIKDPSAERYNEQFF	TGTGCCATCAAGGACCCTTCTGCGGAACGCTACAATGAGCAGTTCTTC
NA	TRBV29-1	TRBJ2-1	NA	CSVGDGRVYNEQFF	TGCAGCGTTGGGGACGGCCGAGTGTACAATGAGCAGTTCTTC
NA	TRBV5-6	TRBJ2-1	few	CASSRKVFNEQFF	TGTGCCAGCAGCCGAAAGGTATTCAATGAGCAGTTCTTC
NA	TRBV5-1	TRBJ2-1	NA	CASKRTLALGGNEQFF	TGCGCCAGCAAAAGAACTCTCGCCCTAGGAGGTAATGAGCAGTTCTTC
NA	TRBV5-4	TRBJ1-2	NA	CASSLLGTPLLGYTF	TGTGCCAGCAGCTTATTAGGGACACCCCTTTTAGGCTACACCTTC
NA	TRBV18	TRBJ2-7	few	CASSPPYQDEQYF	TGTGCCAGCTCACCACCGTATCAGGACGAGCAGTACTTC
NA	TRBV20-1	TRBJ2-7	NA	CSALSIRTNSYEQYF	TGCAGTGCCTTGTCCATCCGGACCAACTCCTACGAGCAGTACTTC
NA	TRBV29-1	TRBJ2-7	NA	CSVEEETNEQYF	TGCAGCGTTGAAGAAGAGACAAACGAGCAGTACTTC
NA	TRBV3-1	TRBJ1-4	NA	CASSQDGAPTNEKLFF	TGTGCCAGCAGCCAAGATGGGGCACCAACTAATGAAAAACTGTTTTTT
NA	TRBV20-1	TRBJ1-5	NA	CSARYRGEGSGQPQHF	TGCAGTGCTAGGTACCGGGGAGAAGGGTCCGGTCAGCCCCAGCATTTT
NA	TRBV29-1	TRBJ2-1	few	CSVEKWGQKGEQFF	TGCAGCGTTGAAAAGTGGGGCCAAAAGGGTGAGCAGTTCTTC
NA	TRBV7-2	TRBJ1-1	few	CASSVFMSNTEAFF	TGTGCCAGCAGCGTTTTCATGTCGAACACTGAAGCTTTCTTT
NA	TRBV7-2	TRBJ2-7	NA	CASSPATLGYEQYF	TGTGCCAGCAGCCCCGCCACCCTGGGCTACGAGCAGTACTTC
NA	TRBV28	TRBJ2-5	few	CASSLQGTNPDQETQYF	TGTGCCAGCAGTTTGCAGGGCACGAACCCCGACCAAGAGACCCAGTACTTC
NA	TRBV29-1	TRBJ2-7	few	CSVGWQDDYEQYF	TGCAGCGTTGGGTGGCAGGACGACTACGAGCAGTACTTC
NA	TRBV11-2	TRBJ2-3	few	CASSLSSAGQDPDTQYF	TGTGCCAGCAGCTTAAGTTCCGCGGGGCAGGATCCAGATACGCAGTATTTT
NA	TRBV20-1	TRBJ2-7	many	CSASTGSYEQYF	TGCAGTGCTTCGACAGGCTCCTACGAGCAGTACTTC
NA	TRBV6-2/TRBV6-3	TRBJ2-6	NA	CASSYSSQGGGANVLTF	TGTGCCAGCAGTTACTCGAGTCAGGGAGGTGGGGCCAACGTCCTGACTTTC
NA	TRBV5-4	TRBJ2-1	NA	CASGMGPEQFF	TGTGCCAGCGGAATGGGACCGGAGCAGTTCTTC
NA	TRBV2	TRBJ2-3	few	CASRDTNTDTQYF	TGTGCCAGCCGGGACACAAACACAGATACGCAGTATTTT
NA	TRBV15	TRBJ1-5	few	CATSRESISQPQHF	TGTGCCACCAGCAGAGAAAGTATCAGTCAGCCCCAGCATTTT
TRBD1	TRBV12-3/TRBV12-4	TRBJ1-4	few	CASSPGTGLEKLFF	TGTGCCAGCAGTCCCGGGACAGGGTTGGAAAAACTGTTTTTT
NA	TRBV13	TRBJ2-1	few	CASSLAGTGGIEQFF	TGTGCCAGCAGCTTAGCAGGGACGGGCGGGATCGAGCAGTTCTTC
TRBD1	TRBV5-1	TRBJ2-5	few	CASSTRQGIETQYF	TGCGCCAGCAGCACCAGACAGGGAATCGAGACCCAGTACTTC
TRBD1	TRBV7-9	TRBJ2-1	once	CASSSKGASTAEQFF	TGTGCCAGCAGCTCGAAGGGGGCGTCTACCGCTGAGCAGTTCTTC
TRBD1	TRBV3-1	TRBJ1-2	NA	CASSPPWQGQGIAGYTF	TGTGCCAGCAGCCCCCCCTGGCAAGGACAGGGCATAGCGGGCTACACCTTC
NA	TRBV6-5	TRBJ2-2	few	CASRVSGGYTGELFF	TGTGCCAGCAGAGTTAGTGGGGGCTACACCGGGGAGCTGTTTTTT
NA	TRBV6-5	TRBJ1-1	NA	CASGRGAIGTEAFF	TGTGCCAGCGGTCGGGGGGCTATAGGCACTGAAGCTTTCTTT
NA	TRBV5-1	TRBJ1-3	few	CASSLDAGNTIYF	TGCGCCAGCAGCTTGGATGCTGGAAACACCATATATTTT
NA	TRBV12-3/TRBV12-4	TRBJ2-2	NA	CASTRVITGELFF	TGTGCCAGCACCAGGGTGATTACCGGGGAGCTGTTTTTT
TRBD2	TRBV20-1	TRBJ2-1	NA	CSARDLLAGVTYNEQFF	TGCAGTGCTAGAGATCTACTAGCGGGAGTAACCTACAATGAGCAGTTCTTC
TRBD1	TRBV7-9	TRBJ1-2	NA	CASSSGQGPGYTF	TGTGCCAGCAGCTCCGGACAGGGCCCTGGCTACACCTTC
NA	TRBV29-1	TRBJ2-3	NA	CSVERGDSTDTQYF	TGCAGCGTTGAGAGGGGAGATAGCACAGATACGCAGTATTTT
TRBD1	TRBV3-1	TRBJ1-5	few	CASSQETGGRNQPQHF	TGTGCCAGCAGCCAAGAGACAGGGGGCCGGAATCAGCCCCAGCATTTT
NA	TRBV5-1	TRBJ1-3	few	CASSSVSSGNTIYF	TGCGCCAGCAGCTCGGTGAGCTCTGGAAACACCATATATTTT
TRBD2	TRBV29-1	TRBJ2-1	NA	CSVDPIAGSYNEQFF	TGCAGCGTTGACCCCATAGCGGGGTCCTACAATGAGCAGTTCTTC
NA	TRBV15	TRBJ2-5	few	CATSWGDEETQYF	TGTGCCACCAGCTGGGGGGACGAAGAGACCCAGTACTTC
TRBD1	TRBV12-3/TRBV12-4	TRBJ2-7	NA	CASSLGEDRGAEQYF	TGTGCCAGCAGTTTAGGAGAGGACAGGGGAGCCGAGCAGTACTTC